Listed here is a single TCR beta chain. The germline V gene encodes CDR1 KGHSH and CDR2 LQKENI. The V and J ends lost 1 base and 0 bases respectively, with 16 bases between them. This CDR3 is built from 18 residues. Sequenced by immunoSEQ multiplex PCR; TCRdb stores in-frame clones only, minus some. This sample carries around 50,000 clones, around 92% of them seen once, and the ten largest clones take roughly 0.19%. These data belong to a study of T cell changes during pregnancy in multiple sclerosis. This chain uses TRBV18 with TRBJ1-3; D is possibly TRBD1 (6 bases). This clonotype originated in a female donor with multiple sclerosis, enrolled in a pregnancy study. Sequencing was performed on CD4+ T cells from peripheral blood mononuclear cells, taken in the second trimester of pregnancy. The CDR3 DNA reads TGTGCCAGCTCACCACTCGACAGGACTAGAGGCTCTGGAAACACCATATATTTT. Translated: CASSPLDRTRGSGNTIYF.